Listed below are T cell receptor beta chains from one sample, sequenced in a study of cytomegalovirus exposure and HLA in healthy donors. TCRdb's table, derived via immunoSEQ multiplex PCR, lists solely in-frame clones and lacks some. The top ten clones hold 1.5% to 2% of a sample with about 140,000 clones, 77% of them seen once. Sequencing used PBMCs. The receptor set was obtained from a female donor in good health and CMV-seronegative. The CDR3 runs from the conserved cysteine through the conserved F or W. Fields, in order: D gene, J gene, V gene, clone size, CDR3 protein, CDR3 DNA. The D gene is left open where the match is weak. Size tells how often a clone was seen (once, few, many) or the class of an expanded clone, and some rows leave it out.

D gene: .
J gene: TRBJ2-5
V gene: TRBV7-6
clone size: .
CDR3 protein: CASSLAGAETQYF
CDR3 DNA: TGTGCCAGCAGCTTAGCGGGGGCGGAGACCCAGTACTTC

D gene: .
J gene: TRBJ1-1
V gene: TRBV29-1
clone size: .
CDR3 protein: CSVRQSGGGSTEAFF
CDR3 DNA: TGCAGCGTCCGACAGTCGGGGGGGGGAAGCACTGAAGCTTTCTTT

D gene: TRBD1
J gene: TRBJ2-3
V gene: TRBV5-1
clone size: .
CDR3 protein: CASSLGQGRGDTQYF
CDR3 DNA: TGCGCCAGCAGCCTAGGACAGGGGAGAGGGGATACGCAGTATTTT

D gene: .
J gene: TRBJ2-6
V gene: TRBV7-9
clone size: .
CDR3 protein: CASSSWTAGEPGANVLTF
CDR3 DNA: TGTGCCAGCAGCTCTTGGACAGCCGGGGAGCCTGGGGCCAACGTCCTGACTTTC

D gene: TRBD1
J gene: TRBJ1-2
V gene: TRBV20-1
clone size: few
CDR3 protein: CSALDRAGYTF
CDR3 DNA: TGCAGTGCCCTGGACAGGGCAGGCTACACCTTC

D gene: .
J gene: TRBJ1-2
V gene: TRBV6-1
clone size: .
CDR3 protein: CASSATGKEGYTF
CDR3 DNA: TGTGCCAGCAGTGCCACAGGGAAGGAGGGCTACACCTTC

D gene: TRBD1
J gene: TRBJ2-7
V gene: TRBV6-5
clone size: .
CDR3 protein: CASSYSRTGDSYEQYF
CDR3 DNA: TGTGCCAGCAGTTACTCAAGGACAGGAGACTCCTACGAGCAGTACTTC

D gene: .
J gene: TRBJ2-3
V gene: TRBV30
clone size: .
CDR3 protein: CAWDLTSTDTQYF
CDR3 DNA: TGTGCCTGGGACTTAACTAGCACAGATACGCAGTATTTT

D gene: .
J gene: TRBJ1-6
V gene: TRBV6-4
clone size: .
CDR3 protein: CATRAQAANSPLHF
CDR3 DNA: TGTGCCACCCGCGCACAGGCCGCCAATTCACCCCTCCACTTT

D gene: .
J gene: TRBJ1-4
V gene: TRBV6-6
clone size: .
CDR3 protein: CATYIGTQEKLFF
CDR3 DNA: TGTGCCACTTATATCGGGACTCAAGAAAAACTGTTTTTT

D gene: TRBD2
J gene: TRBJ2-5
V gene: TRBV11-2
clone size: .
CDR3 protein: CASSAVAGRETQYF
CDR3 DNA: TGTGCCAGCAGCGCGGTAGCGGGACGGGAGACCCAGTACTTC

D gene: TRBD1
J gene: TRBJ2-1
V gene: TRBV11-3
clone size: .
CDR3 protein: CASSLGRGPGNEQFF
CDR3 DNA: TGTGCCAGCAGCTTGGGTAGGGGGCCGGGAAATGAGCAGTTCTTC

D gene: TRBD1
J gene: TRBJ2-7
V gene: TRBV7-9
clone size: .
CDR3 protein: CASSSQLPRDRGSYEQYF
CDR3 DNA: TGTGCCAGCAGCTCCCAACTCCCCCGGGACAGGGGCTCCTACGAGCAGTACTTC

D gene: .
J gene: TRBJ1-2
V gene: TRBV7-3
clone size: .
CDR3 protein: CASSSSSGAYGYTF
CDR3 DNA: TGTGCCAGCAGCTCTAGCTCAGGGGCCTATGGCTACACCTTC

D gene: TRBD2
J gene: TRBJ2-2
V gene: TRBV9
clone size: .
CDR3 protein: CASSVGGVAAGDTGELFF
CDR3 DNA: TGTGCCAGCAGCGTAGGGGGGGTCGCAGCGGGAGACACCGGGGAGCTGTTTTTT

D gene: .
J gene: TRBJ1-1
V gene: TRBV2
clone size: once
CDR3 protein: CASSVGGDTEAFF
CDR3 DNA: TGTGCCAGCAGTGTTGGGGGGGACACTGAAGCTTTCTTT

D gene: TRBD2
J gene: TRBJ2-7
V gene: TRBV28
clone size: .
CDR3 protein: CASSPRMGLAGSYEQYF
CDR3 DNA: TGTGCCAGCAGTCCCCGTATGGGACTAGCGGGGTCCTACGAGCAGTACTTC

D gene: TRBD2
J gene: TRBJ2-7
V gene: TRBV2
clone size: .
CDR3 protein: CASRGTSGGFYEQYF
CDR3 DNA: TGTGCCAGCAGAGGGACTAGCGGGGGGTTCTACGAGCAGTACTTC

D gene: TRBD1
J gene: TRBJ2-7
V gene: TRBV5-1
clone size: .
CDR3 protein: CASSLVQGQGAHEQYF
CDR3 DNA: TGCGCCAGCAGCTTGGTTCAAGGACAGGGGGCCCACGAGCAGTACTTC

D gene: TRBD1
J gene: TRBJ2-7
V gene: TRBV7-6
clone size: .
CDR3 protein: CASRATGAYEQYF
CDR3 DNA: TGCGCCAGCAGAGCGACAGGGGCGTACGAGCAGTACTTC

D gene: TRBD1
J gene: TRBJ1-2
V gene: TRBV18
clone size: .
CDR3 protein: CASSPQPTGDYGYTF
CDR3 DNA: TGTGCCAGCTCACCCCAACCGACAGGGGACTATGGCTACACCTTC

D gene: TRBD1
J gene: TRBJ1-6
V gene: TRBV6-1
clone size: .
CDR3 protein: CASSREGAESPLHF
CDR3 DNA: TGTGCCAGCAGTAGAGAGGGGGCGGAATCACCCCTCCACTTT

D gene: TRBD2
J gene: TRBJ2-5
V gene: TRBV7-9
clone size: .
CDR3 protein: CASSFSGRGKQETQYF
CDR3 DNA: TGTGCCAGCAGCTTTAGCGGGAGGGGCAAACAAGAGACCCAGTACTTC

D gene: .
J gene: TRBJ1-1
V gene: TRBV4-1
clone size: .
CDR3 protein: CASSQGQAEAFF
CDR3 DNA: TGCGCCAGCAGCCAAGGACAGGCTGAAGCTTTCTTT

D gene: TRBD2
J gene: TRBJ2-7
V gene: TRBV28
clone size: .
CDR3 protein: CASSTSGSPYEQYF
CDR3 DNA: TGTGCCAGCAGCACTAGCGGGAGTCCCTACGAGCAGTACTTC

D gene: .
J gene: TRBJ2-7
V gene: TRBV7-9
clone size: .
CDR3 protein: CSSSSTLLSYEQYF
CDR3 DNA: TGTTCCAGCAGCTCGACACTTCTCTCCTACGAGCAGTACTTC

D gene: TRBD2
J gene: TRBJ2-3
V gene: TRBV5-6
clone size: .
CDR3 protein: CASIQAGGATDTQYF
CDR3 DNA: TGTGCCAGCATCCAAGCGGGAGGGGCCACAGATACGCAGTATTTT

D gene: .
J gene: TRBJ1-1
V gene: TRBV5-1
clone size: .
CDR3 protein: CASSLGQDEAFF
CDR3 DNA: TGCGCCAGCAGCTTGGGACAAGACGAAGCTTTCTTT

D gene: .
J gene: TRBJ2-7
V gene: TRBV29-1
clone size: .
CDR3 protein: CSVEDDRAYEQYF
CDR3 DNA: TGCAGCGTTGAAGACGACAGAGCCTACGAGCAGTACTTC

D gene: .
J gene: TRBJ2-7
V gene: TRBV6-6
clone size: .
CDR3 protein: CASSSQSYEQYF
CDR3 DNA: TGTGCCAGCAGTTCCCAGTCCTACGAGCAGTACTTC

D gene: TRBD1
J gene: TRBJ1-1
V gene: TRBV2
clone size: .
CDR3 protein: CASSATGYTEAFF
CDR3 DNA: TGTGCCAGCAGCGCGACAGGGTACACTGAAGCTTTCTTT

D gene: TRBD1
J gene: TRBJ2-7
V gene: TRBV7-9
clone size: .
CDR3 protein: CASSYVQGTNYEQYF
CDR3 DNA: TGTGCCAGCAGCTATGTACAGGGGACAAACTACGAGCAGTACTTC

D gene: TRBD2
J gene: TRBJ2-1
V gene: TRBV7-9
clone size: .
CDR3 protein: CASSPLLAGGYNEQFF
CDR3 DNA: TGTGCCAGCAGCCCTCTCCTAGCGGGGGGGTACAATGAGCAGTTCTTC